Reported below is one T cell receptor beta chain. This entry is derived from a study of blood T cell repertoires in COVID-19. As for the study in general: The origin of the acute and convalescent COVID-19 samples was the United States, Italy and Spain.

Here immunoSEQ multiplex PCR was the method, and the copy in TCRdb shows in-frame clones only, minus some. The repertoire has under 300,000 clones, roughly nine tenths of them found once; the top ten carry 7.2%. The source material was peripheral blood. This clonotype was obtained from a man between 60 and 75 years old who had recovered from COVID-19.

The CDR3 DNA reads TGTGCCAGCAGTGAATGGTCTAGCGGGACGTACAATGAGCAGTTCTTC. This translates into CASSEWSSGTYNEQFF. This rearrangement joins TRBV25-1 to TRBJ2-1; TRBD2 agrees at 9 bases. The V and J ends lost 1 base and 4 bases, in that order; junction bases with no gene match: 5. CDR3 length: 16 residues. The germline V gene has CDR1 MGHDK and CDR2 SYGVNS.